The rows below give T cell receptor beta chains drawn from one sample of a study of T cells after yellow fever vaccination. TCRdb re-analysed the 5' RACE reads in MiXCR, keeping a single row per CDR3 protein. Among a few hundred thousand distinct CDR3 sequences listed, 3% to 4.5% were seen once. The input for sequencing was PBMCs, taken on the day of the yellow fever booster vaccination. The source is a man aged 18 to 30 who received the YFV17D yellow fever vaccine. Each CDR3 is given with its conserved first and last residue. The order of the fields is CDR3 DNA, CDR3 protein, J gene, CDR3 length, V gene, clone size, D gene. D genes are given only for firm matches. Size tells how often a clone was seen (once, few, many) or the class of an expanded clone, and some rows leave it out.

CDR3 DNA: TGTGCCAGCAGCTTAGGTGGTCGGGAGCAGTACTTC
CDR3 protein: CASSLGGREQYF
J gene: TRBJ2-7
CDR3 length: 12
V gene: TRBV7-9
clone size: many
D gene: NA

CDR3 DNA: TGTGCCAGCAGCTTGGGGCGTGTCTCCACAGATACGCAGTATTTT
CDR3 protein: CASSLGRVSTDTQYF
J gene: TRBJ2-3
CDR3 length: 15
V gene: TRBV7-8
clone size: few
D gene: NA

CDR3 DNA: TGTGCCAGCAGCTTGGTGGGGACACCGAACACTGAAGCTTTCTTT
CDR3 protein: CASSLVGTPNTEAFF
J gene: TRBJ1-1
CDR3 length: 15
V gene: TRBV5-4
clone size: few
D gene: NA

CDR3 DNA: TGTGCCAGCAGCTTACGCGGGGGGCAAGATACGCAGTATTTT
CDR3 protein: CASSLRGGQDTQYF
J gene: TRBJ2-3
CDR3 length: 14
V gene: TRBV7-6
clone size: many
D gene: TRBD2

CDR3 DNA: TGTGCCATCAGTGAGTCGCCAGGGCTCTACGAGCAGTACTTC
CDR3 protein: CAISESPGLYEQYF
J gene: TRBJ2-7
CDR3 length: 14
V gene: TRBV10-3
clone size: many
D gene: NA

CDR3 DNA: TGCGCCAGCAGCCAAGATCTTAGGCGGGGTTCCTCCTACGAGCAGTACTTC
CDR3 protein: CASSQDLRRGSSYEQYF
J gene: TRBJ2-7
CDR3 length: 17
V gene: TRBV4-3
clone size: many
D gene: NA

CDR3 DNA: TGTGCCAGTAGTCCGGACCAACTCATGAACACTGAAGCTTTCTTT
CDR3 protein: CASSPDQLMNTEAFF
J gene: TRBJ1-1
CDR3 length: 15
V gene: TRBV19
clone size: NA
D gene: NA

CDR3 DNA: TGCGCCAGCAGCCACGGCGGGGTCTCCTACAATGAGCAGTTCTTC
CDR3 protein: CASSHGGVSYNEQFF
J gene: TRBJ2-1
CDR3 length: 15
V gene: TRBV4-1
clone size: many
D gene: NA

CDR3 DNA: TGTGCCAGCAGGGGCGGAACTAACTATGGCTACACCTTC
CDR3 protein: CASRGGTNYGYTF
J gene: TRBJ1-2
CDR3 length: 13
V gene: TRBV12-3/TRBV12-4
clone size: NA
D gene: NA

CDR3 DNA: TGCGCCAGCAGCTTGGGATCACCTCAGGCAGATACGCAGTATTTT
CDR3 protein: CASSLGSPQADTQYF
J gene: TRBJ2-3
CDR3 length: 15
V gene: TRBV5-1
clone size: many
D gene: NA

CDR3 DNA: TGTGCCAGCTCAACAGCGGTAAGCACAGATACGCAGTATTTT
CDR3 protein: CASSTAVSTDTQYF
J gene: TRBJ2-3
CDR3 length: 14
V gene: TRBV18
clone size: many
D gene: NA

CDR3 DNA: TGTGCCAGCAGCCCTCTAGTCTATAATTCACCCCTCCACTTT
CDR3 protein: CASSPLVYNSPLHF
J gene: TRBJ1-6
CDR3 length: 14
V gene: TRBV7-2
clone size: few
D gene: NA

CDR3 DNA: TGTGCCAGCAGCTTCGGAAATTCACCCCTCCACTTT
CDR3 protein: CASSFGNSPLHF
J gene: TRBJ1-6
CDR3 length: 12
V gene: TRBV5-6
clone size: many
D gene: NA

CDR3 DNA: TGTGCCAGCAGCGTAGGACAGGGGGGCGGCTACGAGCAGTACTTC
CDR3 protein: CASSVGQGGGYEQYF
J gene: TRBJ2-7
CDR3 length: 15
V gene: TRBV9
clone size: many
D gene: TRBD1

CDR3 DNA: TGTGCCAGCAGCTTAGCGTCGCCTAAAGATACGCAGTATTTT
CDR3 protein: CASSLASPKDTQYF
J gene: TRBJ2-3
CDR3 length: 14
V gene: TRBV11-2
clone size: few
D gene: NA

CDR3 DNA: TGTGCCAGCTCACCACCGAGGAGCTCTGGGGCCAACGTCCTGACTTTC
CDR3 protein: CASSPPRSSGANVLTF
J gene: TRBJ2-6
CDR3 length: 16
V gene: TRBV18
clone size: many
D gene: NA

CDR3 DNA: TGTGCCAGCAGCTTAAGTTTGGGGGCCAACACCGGGGAGCTGTTTTTT
CDR3 protein: CASSLSLGANTGELFF
J gene: TRBJ2-2
CDR3 length: 16
V gene: TRBV7-3
clone size: many
D gene: NA

CDR3 DNA: TGCGCCAGCGGAACCCCAGTCGGGGGCGGGGAGCTGTTTTTT
CDR3 protein: CASGTPVGGGELFF
J gene: TRBJ2-2
CDR3 length: 14
V gene: TRBV4-3
clone size: many
D gene: NA

CDR3 DNA: TGTGCCAGTGCGCCACAGATTAATGAAAAACTGTTTTTT
CDR3 protein: CASAPQINEKLFF
J gene: TRBJ1-4
CDR3 length: 13
V gene: TRBV12-3/TRBV12-4
clone size: NA
D gene: NA

CDR3 DNA: TGTGCCAGTGGACGACAGGCTCGCAGCTATCAGCCCCAGCATTTT
CDR3 protein: CASGRQARSYQPQHF
J gene: TRBJ1-5
CDR3 length: 15
V gene: TRBV19
clone size: few
D gene: NA

CDR3 DNA: TGTGCCAGCATAGAGCAGACGTACCAAGAGACCCAGTACTTC
CDR3 protein: CASIEQTYQETQYF
J gene: TRBJ2-5
CDR3 length: 14
V gene: TRBV6-1
clone size: few
D gene: NA

CDR3 DNA: TGTGCCAGCGGAATTTCAGGATACAATGAGCAGTTCTTC
CDR3 protein: CASGISGYNEQFF
J gene: TRBJ2-1
CDR3 length: 13
V gene: TRBV28
clone size: many
D gene: NA

CDR3 DNA: TGTGCCAGCAGCCACCCCCGAGGGTGGGAGCAGTACTTC
CDR3 protein: CASSHPRGWEQYF
J gene: TRBJ2-7
CDR3 length: 13
V gene: TRBV7-2
clone size: few
D gene: NA

CDR3 DNA: TGTGCCAGCAGCCTGAATAGCGGGGGGCACGGTGAGCAGTTCTTC
CDR3 protein: CASSLNSGGHGEQFF
J gene: TRBJ2-1
CDR3 length: 15
V gene: TRBV28
clone size: few
D gene: TRBD2

CDR3 DNA: TGCGCCAGCAGCCACGGGGGGAATCAGCCCCAGCATTTT
CDR3 protein: CASSHGGNQPQHF
J gene: TRBJ1-5
CDR3 length: 13
V gene: TRBV4-1
clone size: NA
D gene: NA

CDR3 DNA: TGTGCCAGCAGCCGAGCTTTCTCCCGGGACACCTACGAGCAGTACTTC
CDR3 protein: CASSRAFSRDTYEQYF
J gene: TRBJ2-7
CDR3 length: 16
V gene: TRBV7-2
clone size: NA
D gene: NA

CDR3 DNA: TGTGCCATCAGTGTAGGGGTTGGCTACACCTTC
CDR3 protein: CAISVGVGYTF
J gene: TRBJ1-2
CDR3 length: 11
V gene: TRBV10-3
clone size: many
D gene: NA

CDR3 DNA: TGTGCCAGCCTTTCTATAGGGGTGGGCGCGGGGATTCAGTACTTC
CDR3 protein: CASLSIGVGAGIQYF
J gene: TRBJ2-4
CDR3 length: 15
V gene: TRBV25-1
clone size: many
D gene: NA